The 20 T cell receptor beta chains in this list originate from one sample, sequenced in a study of shared clonotypes between healthy human individuals. TCRdb's copy holds only in-frame clones and misses some; the assay was immunoSEQ multiplex PCR. The table shows about 590,000 clones, with 95% occurring only once. CD45RO-negative, CCR7-selected cells formed the naive CD8 fraction, which excluded terminally differentiated effector memory CD45RA+ cells. Sequences were obtained from naive CD8+ T cells sorted from blood. These receptors were obtained from a woman between 25 and 40 years old in good health.

The rearrangement uses TRBV5-1 and TRBJ1-1, with no clear D. The CDR3 is 16 amino acids. Germline V lookup: CDR1 SGHRS, CDR2 YFSETQ. Trimming cost V 4 bases and J 0 bases, with 16 bases left between them. CDR3 nucleotide sequence: TGCGCCAGCAGCAGACGACTTCAGGATATGAACACTGAAGCTTTCTTT. It translates to CASSRRLQDMNTEAFF. The whole variable domain, remainder taken from reference TRBV5-1 and TRBJ1-1, is KAGVTQTPRYLIKTRGQQVTLSCSPISGHRSVSWYQQTPGQGLQFLFEYFSETQRNKGNFPGRFSGRQFSNSRSEMNVSTLELGDSALYLCASSRRLQDMNTEAFFGQGTRLTVV.

This chain uses TRBV7-3 with TRBJ2-3, with D possibly matching TRBD2 (6 bases). Germline V gives CDR1 SGHTA, CDR2 FQGTGA. Trimming cost V 2 bases and J 5 bases, with 14 bases left between them. The length of the CDR3 is 15 residues. The CDR3 reads CASSLATGVLDTQYF. CDR3 coding DNA: TGTGCCAGCAGCTTAGCGACGGGAGTTCTAGATACGCAGTATTTT.

Worth noting for this clone: In the same sample, other DNA sequences code for this CDR3. The CDR3 sequence: CASSLGGRETQYF. The CDR3 nucleotides are TGTGCCAGCAGCTTAGGGGGGCGTGAGACCCAGTACTTC. This chain uses TRBV13 with TRBJ2-5; D may be TRBD1 (5 bases). V was trimmed by 0 bases and J by 5 bases, leaving 7 bases between them. There are 13 residues in the CDR3. The germline V gene encodes CDR1 PRHDT and CDR2 FYEKMQ (reference sequence). Complete variable domain (other parts from reference TRBV13 and TRBJ2-5): AAGVIQSPRHLIKEKRETATLKCYPIPRHDTVYWYQQGPGQDPQFLISFYEKMQSDKGSIPDRFSAQQFSDYHSELNMSSLELGDSALYFCASSLGGRETQYFGPGTRLLVL.

This sequence joins TRBV7-9 and TRBJ2-1, with TRBD1 matching over 10 bases. This CDR3 is 15 amino acids long. CDR1 SEHNR and CDR2 FQNEAQ come from the germline V gene (reference sequence). The trim removed 2 bases at V and 8 bases at J, leaving 6 bases unmatched. The DNA for the CDR3 is TGTGCCAGCAGCTTACTCCGGGACAGGGGTCATGAGCAGTTCTTC. This encodes CASSLLRDRGHEQFF. The complete variable domain, with remaining parts taken from reference TRBV7-9 and TRBJ2-1, reads DTGVSQNPRHKITKRGQNVTFRCDPISEHNRLYWYRQTLGQGPEFLTYFQNEAQLEKSRLLSDRFSAERPKGSFSTLEIQRTEQGDSAMYLCASSLLRDRGHEQFFGPGTRLTVL.

The genes are TRBV5-4 and TRBJ2-5; D might be TRBD1 (6 bases). This CDR3 has 14 residues. Per germline, CDR1 SGHNT and CDR2 YYREEE (reference sequence). V lost 0 bases and J 4 bases, leaving 10 bases between the germline ends. This CDR3 reads CASSLDQGSETQYF. The CDR3 coding sequence is TGTGCCAGCAGCTTGGATCAGGGGTCAGAGACCCAGTACTTC.

The CDR3 DNA reads as TGCGCCAGCAGCCAAGTTTACACCTCCTACGAGCAGTACTTC. It specifies CASSQVYTSYEQYF. The chain links TRBV4-1 to TRBJ2-7; D gene uncertain. This CDR3 contains 14 residues. The germline gives CDR1 MGHRA, CDR2 YSYEKL. V lost 1 base to trimming and J lost 0 bases, with 7 bases between them.

Only one count was recorded for this clone. V gene TRBV9 combines with J gene TRBJ1-1; no reliable D call. V lost 3 bases and J 1 base, leaving 10 bases between the germline ends. Germline CDR1 is SGDLS and CDR2 is YYNGEE. CDR3 size: 14 residues. The chain's CDR3 is CASSAAEGNTEAFF. The CDR3 bases are TGTGCCAGCAGCGCCGCCGAGGGGAACACTGAAGCTTTCTTT.

The V gene is TRBV28, the J gene TRBJ2-1; D is unresolved. Trimming removed 3 bases from V and 3 bases from J, with 6 bases in between. Germline values: CDR1 MDHEN, CDR2 SYDVKM. The CDR3 is 13 amino acids. CDR3 bases: TGTGCCAGCAGTTTGGCGAACTACAATGAGCAGTTCTTC. It translates to CASSLANYNEQFF.

As regards this clone: Within the sample, other DNA sequences also encode this same CDR3. The J gene is TRBJ2-3, the V gene TRBV28; 9 bases are a match to TRBD2. Germline-derived CDR1 and CDR2 are MDHEN and SYDVKM. V dropped 3 bases and J dropped 2; count of bases not matched to a gene: 3. The CDR3 consists of 15 residues. The CDR3 DNA is TGTGCCAGCAGTTTGCTAGCGGGATCCACAGATACGCAGTATTTT. Its translation: CASSLLAGSTDTQYF.

V gene TRBV9 combines with J gene TRBJ1-2; D unresolved. CDR3 size: 10 residues. Germline CDR1 SGDLS, CDR2 YYNGEE. The V gene lost 0 bases and the J gene lost 13 bases, with 7 bases spanning the gap. The CDR3: CASSVEAVTF. The CDR3 DNA sequence: TGTGCCAGCAGCGTAGAAGCGGTCACCTTC.

The V gene is TRBV5-1, the J gene TRBJ1-3; no definite D call. Germline assignment: CDR1 SGHRS and CDR2 YFSETQ. Trimming shortened V by 6 bases and J by 4 bases, and 17 bases separated the two germline ends. The CDR3 totals 15 residues. The chain's CDR3 is CASTLSGEFGNTIYF. The CDR3 DNA follows: TGCGCCAGCACCTTAAGTGGGGAGTTCGGAAACACCATATATTTT.

V and J are TRBV11-2 and TRBJ2-1; TRBD2 agrees at 8 bases. This CDR3 region has 17 residues. Trimming removed 2 bases from V and 8 bases from J; junction bases left unmatched: 14. The germline V gene has CDR1 SGHAT and CDR2 FQNNGV. The CDR3, as DNA: TGTGCCAGCAGCTTATGGAGCGGGAGTGTATCAGTTGATGAGCAGTTCTTC. Translated: CASSLWSGSVSVDEQFF. The whole variable domain, filled in from reference TRBV11-2 and TRBJ2-1, reads EAGVAQSPRYKIIEKRQSVAFWCNPISGHATLYWYQQILGQGPKLLIQFQNNGVVDDSQLPKDRFSAERLKGVDSTLKIQPAKLEDSAVYLCASSLWSGSVSVDEQFFGPGTRLTVL.

This chain uses TRBV13 with TRBJ2-3; possible D gene TRBD1, 5 bases. The CDR3 spans 17 residues. CDR1 PRHDT and CDR2 FYEKMQ come from the germline V gene (reference sequence). V dropped 1 base and J dropped 0 bases, with 14 bases sitting between them. CDR3 in DNA: TGTGCCAGCAGCTTAGAACTGGCAGGGCTTAGCACAGATACGCAGTATTTT. Amino acid sequence: CASSLELAGLSTDTQYF.

The chain couples TRBV27 to TRBJ2-2; D gene ambiguous. The ends were cut back, 5 bases at V and 2 bases at J, with 12 bases in the middle. Germline-derived CDR1 and CDR2 are MNHEY and SMNVEV (reference sequence). This CDR3 is built from 15 residues. The CDR3 reads CASSPLWGNTGELFF. In nucleotides, the CDR3 is TGTGCCAGCAGTCCTCTATGGGGAAACACCGGGGAGCTGTTTTTT.

This chain uses TRBV27 with TRBJ2-6; D call uncertain. From germline, CDR1 is MNHEY and CDR2 SMNVEV (reference sequence). V was shortened by 2 bases and J by 1 base, with 9 bases between the two germline ends. There are 16 residues in the CDR3. This CDR3 reads CASSLAWVSGANVLTF. The CDR3 DNA follows: TGTGCCAGCAGTTTAGCTTGGGTGTCTGGGGCCAACGTCCTGACTTTC.

The rearrangement links TRBV28 to TRBJ2-1; D may correspond to TRBD1 or TRBD2 (6 bases each). The germline CDR1 and CDR2 sequences are MDHEN and SYDVKM. V was shortened by 4 bases and J by 0 bases, with 10 bases between the two germline ends. The CDR3 spans 15 residues. This chain's CDR3 is CASSSGASSYNEQFF. CDR3 sequence (DNA): TGTGCCAGCAGTTCGGGGGCCAGCTCCTACAATGAGCAGTTCTTC.

The chain carries TRBV14 and TRBJ2-7, with 9 positions matching TRBD1. The J segment lost 0 bases and the V segment lost 4 bases, leaving 10 bases of the junction unmatched. Germline V gene lookup returns CDR1 SGHDN and CDR2 FVKESK. This CDR3 spans 17 amino acids. Here the CDR3 reads CASSRGTGWGSSYEQYF. As DNA, the CDR3 is TGTGCCAGCAGCCGAGGGACAGGGTGGGGGAGCTCCTACGAGCAGTACTTC.

The gene calls are TRBV27 and TRBJ2-7; D possibly corresponds to TRBD2 (6 bases). The germline V and J ends were trimmed by 2 bases and 0 bases, with 11 bases remaining between them. Germline V gene data show CDR1 as MNHEY and CDR2 as SMNVEV (reference sequence). The CDR3 spans 15 residues. The CDR3 sequence: CASSLIGTYSYEQYF. The CDR3 DNA reads as TGTGCCAGCAGTTTAATAGGGACTTACTCCTACGAGCAGTACTTC.

The rearrangement links TRBV27 to TRBJ2-1, with unresolved D. CDR1 and CDR2 (germline): MNHEY, SMNVEV (reference sequence). This CDR3 region has 16 residues. Trimming shortened V by 2 bases and J by 2 bases, and 13 bases separated the two germline ends. The CDR3 DNA is TGTGCCAGCAGTTTAATGGCAGGCTTAACCTACAATGAGCAGTTCTTC. Translating gives CASSLMAGLTYNEQFF.

The rearrangement uses TRBV19 and TRBJ2-1; TRBD2 agrees at 7 bases. The CDR3 contains 13 residues. CDR1 is LNHDA and CDR2 is SQIVND in the germline V gene (reference sequence). The V and J ends lost 7 bases and 4 bases, in that order; junction bases with no gene match: 4. CDR3 DNA sequence: TGTGCCAGTACCGGACTAGTTTACAATGAGCAGTTCTTC. Amino acids: CASTGLVYNEQFF.